This is a list of T cell receptor beta chains from one sample in a study of blood T cell repertoires in COVID-19. The table came from immunoSEQ multiplex PCR; TCRdb's copy has only in-frame clones and leaves some out. The data show more than 140,000 clones, 65% to 90% seen once. Sequenced material: peripheral blood. The receptors stem from a woman aged 45-65 years in a cohort sampled during active or convalescent COVID-19. CDR3s include the opening cysteine and the closing phenylalanine or tryptophan. A D gene is named only where the DNA matches it firmly. Clone size is not always given. Where it is, it says once, few, many or a class for expanded clones.

D | length | J | size | V | DNA | CDR3
. | 13 | TRBJ2-1 | . | TRBV30 | TGTGCCTGGAGCTGGAGCTCCTACAATGAGCAGTTCTTC | CAWSWSSYNEQFF
. | 15 | TRBJ2-6 | once | TRBV5-6 | TGTGCCAGCAGCTTGGTCCGTCCTGGGGCCAACGTCCTGACTTTC | CASSLVRPGANVLTF
. | 12 | TRBJ2-7 | . | TRBV18 | TGTGCCAGCTCGGACTTATCCTACGGGCAGTACTTC | CASSDLSYGQYF
. | 14 | TRBJ2-7 | . | TRBV6-2/TRBV6-3 | TGTGCCAGCAGTTACTCGACAGGAACCTACGAGCAGTACTTC | CASSYSTGTYEQYF
TRBD1 | 13 | TRBJ2-1 | few | TRBV2 | TGTGCCAGCAGATCGACAGGGAACAATGAGCAGTTCTTC | CASRSTGNNEQFF
. | 11 | TRBJ1-4 | . | TRBV30 | TGTGCCTGGAGTGCACGGGAAAAACTGTTTTTT | CAWSAREKLFF
TRBD1 | 17 | TRBJ2-1 | few | TRBV7-9 | TGTGCCAGCAGTCCCGGGACAGGGGGTCCCGACTACAATGAGCAGTTCTTC | CASSPGTGGPDYNEQFF
TRBD2 | 15 | TRBJ2-1 | . | TRBV5-1 | TGCGCCAGCAGCACCGGACTAGCGGGGGGGAATGAGCAGTTCTTC | CASSTGLAGGNEQFF
. | 14 | TRBJ2-7 | . | TRBV19 | TGTGCCAGTAGTCCGGCCATGGGGAGTTACGAGCAGTACTTC | CASSPAMGSYEQYF
TRBD1 | 15 | TRBJ2-7 | . | TRBV18 | TGTGCCAGCTCACCAGGGACAGGGGATATCTACGAGCAGTACTTC | CASSPGTGDIYEQYF
TRBD1 | 14 | TRBJ2-7 | . | TRBV18 | TGTGCCAGCTCACCAAAACAGGGGCCCTACGAGCAGTACTTC | CASSPKQGPYEQYF
TRBD2 | 16 | TRBJ2-1 | many | TRBV6-2/TRBV6-3 | TGTGCCAGCAGCCTCTCGTTAGCGGGGACCTACAATGAGCAGTTCTTC | CASSLSLAGTYNEQFF
. | 15 | TRBJ1-2 | . | TRBV3-1/TRBV3-2 | TGTGCCAGCAGCCAAGACTGGGGCAGACCCTATGGCTACACCTTC | CASSQDWGRPYGYTF
. | 12 | TRBJ1-5 | . | TRBV7-9 | TGTGCCAGCAGCGGCCAGAATCAGCCCCAGCATTTT | CASSGQNQPQHF
. | 13 | TRBJ1-1 | . | TRBV2 | TGTGCCAGCAGTACAAGTATGAACACTGAAGCTTTCTTT | CASSTSMNTEAFF
TRBD2 | 16 | TRBJ2-3 | . | TRBV7-2 | TGTGCCAGCAGCTTAGAAGCGGGGGGAACCCCAGATACGCAGTATTTT | CASSLEAGGTPDTQYF
TRBD1 | 14 | TRBJ1-4 | . | TRBV30 | TGTGCCTGGAGCCAGACAGGGAGGAATGAAAAACTGTTTTTT | CAWSQTGRNEKLFF
. | 13 | TRBJ2-1 | . | TRBV3-1/TRBV3-2 | TGTGCCAGCAGCCAAGTTCTTGGGGACTCGAGGTTCTTC | CASSQVLGDSRFF
. | 16 | TRBJ1-5 | . | TRBV6-2/TRBV6-3 | TGTGCCAGCAGTTACTTGGGGGGGCTCGGCAATCAGCCCCAGCATTTT | CASSYLGGLGNQPQHF
TRBD1 | 14 | TRBJ1-5 | . | TRBV13 | TGTGCCAGCAGCTCGACAGGGGACAATCAGCCCCAGCATTTT | CASSSTGDNQPQHF
TRBD1 | 15 | TRBJ1-5 | . | TRBV5-1 | TGCGCCAGCAGCTTCGGGACAGGCCTCAATCAGCCCCAGCATTTT | CASSFGTGLNQPQHF
. | 14 | TRBJ2-2 | once | TRBV9 | TGTGCCAGCAGCGCCACAGCGAACACCGGGGAGCTGTTTTTT | CASSATANTGELFF
TRBD2 | 15 | TRBJ2-7 | . | TRBV6-5 | TGTGCCAGCACGACTAGCGGGGGGCCGCCCTACGAGCAGTACTTC | CASTTSGGPPYEQYF
. | 16 | TRBJ2-1 | . | TRBV19 | TGTGCCAGTAGTATCCCACAGGCGAGCTCCTACAATGAGCAGTTCTTC | CASSIPQASSYNEQFF
TRBD2 | 15 | TRBJ2-7 | . | TRBV20-1 | TGCAGTGCTAGTGATCGGACTAGGTTTATCGACGAGCAGTACTTC | CSASDRTRFIDEQYF
. | 14 | TRBJ1-1 | . | TRBV3-1/TRBV3-2 | TGTGCCAGCAGCCAGGTAGGGGGGAACACTGAAGCTTTCTTT | CASSQVGGNTEAFF
. | 15 | TRBJ2-2 | once | TRBV9 | TGTGCCAGCAGCCCCCGGAGCCTAGGTACCGGGGAGCTGTTTTTT | CASSPRSLGTGELFF
TRBD1 | 17 | TRBJ2-7 | . | TRBV19 | TGTGCCACCACTTTGGGACAGGGTAATCCTACGCACTACGAGCAGTACTTC | CATTLGQGNPTHYEQYF
TRBD1 | 16 | TRBJ2-7 | . | TRBV7-8 | TGTGCCAGCAGCTTAACGGTGGGGACAGCCTCCTACGAGCAGTACTTC | CASSLTVGTASYEQYF
. | 13 | TRBJ1-1 | . | TRBV5-1 | TGCGCCAGCAGCTCGCAGATGAACACTGAAGCTTTCTTT | CASSSQMNTEAFF
. | 14 | TRBJ2-2 | few | TRBV10-3 | TGTGCCATCAGTGAGTTCGGGTCCACTGAGGAGCTGTTTTTT | CAISEFGSTEELFF
TRBD2 | 14 | TRBJ2-1 | . | TRBV5-6 | TGTGCCAGCAGCTCCGGGACTAGCGGCTATGAGCAGTTCTTC | CASSSGTSGYEQFF
. | 14 | TRBJ1-2 | once | TRBV4-1 | TGCGCCAGCAGCCAGAGTCTAACGGGCTATGGCTACACCTTC | CASSQSLTGYGYTF
. | 14 | TRBJ2-5 | . | TRBV5-6 | TGTGCCAGCAGCTTGTTGGCAAGAGGAGAGACCCAGTACTTC | CASSLLARGETQYF
TRBD2 | 13 | TRBJ2-1 | . | TRBV3-1/TRBV3-2 | TGTGCCAGCAGTCAAGATCGGAGCGGGGGGGAGTTCTTC | CASSQDRSGGEFF
. | 18 | TRBJ2-1 | . | TRBV15 | TGTGCCACCAGCAGGAACGGAGGGGGGGGGCACTTATACAATGAGCAGTTCTTC | CATSRNGGGGHLYNEQFF
TRBD1 | 14 | TRBJ2-7 | . | TRBV3-1/TRBV3-2 | TGTGCCAGCAGCCAAGGGGACAGGGCCTACGAGCAGTACTTC | CASSQGDRAYEQYF
. | 16 | TRBJ2-7 | . | TRBV18 | TGTGCCAGCTCACGCCGGGGGGGGACAGTAACCTACGAGCAGTACTTC | CASSRRGGTVTYEQYF
. | 13 | TRBJ2-3 | . | TRBV2 | TGTGCCAGCACGGTCAGGGAAACAGATACGCAGTATTTT | CASTVRETDTQYF
. | 15 | TRBJ2-2 | . | TRBV5-1 | TGCGCCAGCAGCTTGGTCCAGGCGAACACCGGGGAGCTGTTTTTT | CASSLVQANTGELFF
. | 16 | TRBJ1-1 | . | TRBV5-1 | TGCGCCAGCAGCAACAACCGGGACACGGCGAACACTGAAGCTTTCTTT | CASSNNRDTANTEAFF
. | 12 | TRBJ1-2 | . | TRBV7-9 | TGTGCCAGCAGCTTAGACCGCGATGGCTACACCTTC | CASSLDRDGYTF
. | 12 | TRBJ2-7 | . | TRBV24-1 | TGTGCCACCAGTCAGGGCTCCTACGAGCAGTACTTC | CATSQGSYEQYF
. | 17 | TRBJ1-1 | . | TRBV5-1 | TGCGCCAGCAGCCCCTTCTCATCGGGGGGACTGAACACTGAAGCTTTCTTT | CASSPFSSGGLNTEAFF
TRBD1 | 15 | TRBJ1-3 | . | TRBV7-6 | TGTGCCAGCAGCTTATGGGGACAGCCTGGAAACACCATATATTTT | CASSLWGQPGNTIYF
. | 12 | TRBJ2-7 | . | TRBV3-1/TRBV3-2 | TGTGCCAGCAGCCTACTAAGGGGCGAGCAGTACTTC | CASSLLRGEQYF
. | 13 | TRBJ1-1 | . | TRBV4-1 | TGCGCCAGCAGCCAAGATACAGGGCCTGAAGCTTTCTTT | CASSQDTGPEAFF
TRBD1 | 15 | TRBJ1-1 | many | TRBV5-1 | TGCGCCAGCAGCGATCAGGGACAGGGAGGAGCTGGGGGTTTCTTT | CASSDQGQGGAGGFF
TRBD1 | 14 | TRBJ1-1 | . | TRBV5-1 | TGCGCCAGCACCCGGACAGGATTGAACACTGAAGCTTTCTTT | CASTRTGLNTEAFF
TRBD1 | 16 | TRBJ1-4 | once | TRBV4-3 | TGCGCCAGCAGCCAAGAAGTACAGGGGGCTGGTGAAAAACTGTTTTTT | CASSQEVQGAGEKLFF
. | 11 | TRBJ1-2 | . | TRBV7-7 | TGTGCCAGCAGTAAAATCTATGGCTACACCTTC | CASSKIYGYTF
. | 11 | TRBJ2-3 | . | TRBV5-1 | TGCGCCAGCAGCTTAGAGGATACGCAGTATTTT | CASSLEDTQYF